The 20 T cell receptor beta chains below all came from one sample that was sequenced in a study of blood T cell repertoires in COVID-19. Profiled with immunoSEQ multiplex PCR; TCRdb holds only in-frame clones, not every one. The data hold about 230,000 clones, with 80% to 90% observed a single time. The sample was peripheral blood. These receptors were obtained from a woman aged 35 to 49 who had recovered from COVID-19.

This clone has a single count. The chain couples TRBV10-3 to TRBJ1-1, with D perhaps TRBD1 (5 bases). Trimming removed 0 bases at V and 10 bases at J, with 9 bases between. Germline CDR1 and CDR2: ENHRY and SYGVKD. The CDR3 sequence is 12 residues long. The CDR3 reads CAISESTGVAFF. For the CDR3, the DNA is TGTGCCATCAGTGAGTCGACGGGGGTAGCTTTCTTT.

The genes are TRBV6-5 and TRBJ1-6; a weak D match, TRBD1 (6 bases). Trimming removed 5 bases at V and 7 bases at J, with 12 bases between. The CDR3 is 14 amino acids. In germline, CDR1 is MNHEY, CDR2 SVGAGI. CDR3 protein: CASSPGEGNSPLHF. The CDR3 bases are TGTGCCAGCAGTCCAGGGGAGGGGAATTCACCCCTCCACTTT.

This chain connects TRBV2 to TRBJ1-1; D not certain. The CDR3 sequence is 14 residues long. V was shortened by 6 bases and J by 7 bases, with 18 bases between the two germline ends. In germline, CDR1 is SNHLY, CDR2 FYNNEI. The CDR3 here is CASRPAAPGSEAFF. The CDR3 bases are TGTGCCAGCAGACCCGCAGCGCCGGGAAGTGAAGCTTTCTTT.

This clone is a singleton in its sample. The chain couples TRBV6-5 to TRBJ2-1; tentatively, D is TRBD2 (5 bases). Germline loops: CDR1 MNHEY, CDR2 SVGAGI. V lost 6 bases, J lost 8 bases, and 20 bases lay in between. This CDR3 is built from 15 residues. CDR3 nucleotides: TGTGCCAGCAGACCCCGAAAAGGGAGCATCGATGAGCAGTTCTTC. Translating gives CASRPRKGSIDEQFF.

In nucleotides, the CDR3 is TGTGCCAGCAGCTTATTTAAGGACAGCTCCTATAATTCACCCCTCCACTTT. Its translation: CASSLFKDSSYNSPLHF. The chain combines TRBV11-2 with TRBJ1-6, with D maybe TRBD1 (6 bases). Germline loops: CDR1 SGHAT, CDR2 FQNNGV. This CDR3 is 17 amino acids long. Between the trimmed V and J ends, which lost 2 bases and 0 bases, there was a span of 11 bases. The full variable domain, with the rest looked up from reference TRBV11-2 and TRBJ1-6, is EAGVAQSPRYKIIEKRQSVAFWCNPISGHATLYWYQQILGQGPKLLIQFQNNGVVDDSQLPKDRFSAERLKGVDSTLKIQPAKLEDSAVYLCASSLFKDSSYNSPLHFGNGTRLTVT.

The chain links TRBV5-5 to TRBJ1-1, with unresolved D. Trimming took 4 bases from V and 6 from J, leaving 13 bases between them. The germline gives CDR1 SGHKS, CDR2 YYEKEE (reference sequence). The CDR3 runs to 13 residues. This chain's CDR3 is CASSIDTTPEAFF. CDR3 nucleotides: TGTGCCAGCAGCATAGACACCACCCCTGAAGCTTTCTTT.

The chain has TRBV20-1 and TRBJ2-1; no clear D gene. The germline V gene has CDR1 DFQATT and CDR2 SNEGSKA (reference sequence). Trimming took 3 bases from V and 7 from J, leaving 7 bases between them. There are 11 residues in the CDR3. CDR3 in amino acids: CSARADNEQFF. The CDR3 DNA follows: TGCAGTGCTAGGGCCGATAATGAGCAGTTCTTC.

The chain's CDR3 is CASQRGGGSSYNEQFF. In DNA, the CDR3 is TGTGCCAGCCAAAGAGGGGGGGGGAGCTCCTACAATGAGCAGTTCTTC. The rearrangement links TRBV3-1 (or the pseudogene TRBV3-2) to TRBJ2-1, with D tentatively TRBD2 (7 bases). Trimming left V 8 bases short and J 0 bases short, with 17 bases between. The germline V gene has CDR1 LGHDT and CDR2 YNNKEL (reference sequence). The CDR3 length is 16 residues.

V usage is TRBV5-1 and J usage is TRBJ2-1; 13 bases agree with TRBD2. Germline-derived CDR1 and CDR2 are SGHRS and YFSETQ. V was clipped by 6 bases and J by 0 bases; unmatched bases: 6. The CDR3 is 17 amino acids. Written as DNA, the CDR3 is TGCGCCAGCATGAGACTAGCGGGGGGAAGCTCCTACAATGAGCAGTTCTTC. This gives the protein CASMRLAGGSSYNEQFF.

The CDR3 sequence: CAISESGKNNEQFF. The CDR3 nucleotides are TGTGCCATCAGTGAGTCGGGCAAGAACAATGAGCAGTTCTTC. V and J are TRBV10-3 and TRBJ2-1; unclear D gene. The V gene's germline CDR1 is ENHRY and CDR2 SYGVKD. Between the trimmed V and J ends, which lost 0 bases and 5 bases, there was a span of 8 bases. This CDR3 comprises 14 residues.

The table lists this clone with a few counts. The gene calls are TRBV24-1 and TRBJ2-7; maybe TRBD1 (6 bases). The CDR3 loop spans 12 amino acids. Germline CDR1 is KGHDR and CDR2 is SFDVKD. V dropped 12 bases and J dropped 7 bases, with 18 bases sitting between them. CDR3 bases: TGTGCCGCCTCATCAGGGGTCGGAGAGCAGTACTTC. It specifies CAASSGVGEQYF.

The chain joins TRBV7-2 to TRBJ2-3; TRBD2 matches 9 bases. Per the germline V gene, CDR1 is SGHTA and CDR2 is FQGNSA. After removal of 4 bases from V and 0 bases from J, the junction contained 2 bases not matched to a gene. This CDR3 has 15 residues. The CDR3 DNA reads TGTGCCAGCAGCTGGCGGGGGGGTAGCACAGATACGCAGTATTTT. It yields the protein CASSWRGGSTDTQYF.

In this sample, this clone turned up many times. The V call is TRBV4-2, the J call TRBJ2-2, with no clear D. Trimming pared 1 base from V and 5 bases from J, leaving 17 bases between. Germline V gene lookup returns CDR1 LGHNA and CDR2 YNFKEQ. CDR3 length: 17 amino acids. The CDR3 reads CASSQVGLGSGTGELFF. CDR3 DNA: TGTGCCAGCAGCCAAGTGGGTTTAGGTTCGGGTACCGGGGAGCTGTTTTTT.

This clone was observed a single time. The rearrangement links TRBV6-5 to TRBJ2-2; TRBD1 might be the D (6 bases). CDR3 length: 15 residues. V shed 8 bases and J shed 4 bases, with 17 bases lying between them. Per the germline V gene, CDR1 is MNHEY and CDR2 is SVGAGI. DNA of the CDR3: TGTGCCAGCCGAGAACAGGGCACGGGCACCGGGGAGCTGTTTTTT. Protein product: CASREQGTGTGELFF.

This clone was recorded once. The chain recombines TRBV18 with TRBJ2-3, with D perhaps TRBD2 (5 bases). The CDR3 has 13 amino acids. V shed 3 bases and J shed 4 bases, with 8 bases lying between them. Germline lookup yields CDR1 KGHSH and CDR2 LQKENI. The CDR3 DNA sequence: TGTGCCAGCTCACCTTTAGCGCCAGATACGCAGTATTTT. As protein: CASSPLAPDTQYF.

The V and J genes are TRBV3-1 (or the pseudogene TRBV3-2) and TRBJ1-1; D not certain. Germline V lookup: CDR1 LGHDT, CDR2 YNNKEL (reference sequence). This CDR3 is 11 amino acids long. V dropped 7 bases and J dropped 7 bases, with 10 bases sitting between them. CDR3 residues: CASKAGSEAFF. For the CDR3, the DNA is TGTGCCAGCAAGGCGGGAAGTGAAGCTTTCTTT.

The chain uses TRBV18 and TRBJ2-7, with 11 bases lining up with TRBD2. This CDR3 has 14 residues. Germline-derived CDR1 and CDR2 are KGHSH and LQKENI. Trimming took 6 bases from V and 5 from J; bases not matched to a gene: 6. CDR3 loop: CASSETSGAHEQYF. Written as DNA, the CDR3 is TGTGCCAGCTCTGAGACTAGCGGGGCCCACGAGCAGTACTTC.

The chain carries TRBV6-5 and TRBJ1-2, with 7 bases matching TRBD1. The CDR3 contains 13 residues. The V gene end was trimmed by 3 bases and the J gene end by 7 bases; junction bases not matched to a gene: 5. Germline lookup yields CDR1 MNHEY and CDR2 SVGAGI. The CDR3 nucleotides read TGTGCCAGCAGTTATACAGGGGCGACTGGCTACACCTTC. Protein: CASSYTGATGYTF.

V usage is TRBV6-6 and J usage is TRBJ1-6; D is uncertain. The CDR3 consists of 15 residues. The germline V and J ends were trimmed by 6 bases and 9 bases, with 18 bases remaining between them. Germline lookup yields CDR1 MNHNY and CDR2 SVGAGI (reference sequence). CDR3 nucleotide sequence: TGTGCCAGCAGCGAAATGAGACTTACTGGTTCACCCCTCCACTTT. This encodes CASSEMRLTGSPLHF.

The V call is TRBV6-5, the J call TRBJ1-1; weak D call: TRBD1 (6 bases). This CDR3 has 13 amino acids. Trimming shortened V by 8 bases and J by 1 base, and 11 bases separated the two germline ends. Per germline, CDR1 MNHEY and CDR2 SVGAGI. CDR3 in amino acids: CASGRQENTEAFF. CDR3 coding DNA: TGTGCCAGCGGAAGACAGGAGAACACTGAAGCTTTCTTT.